This T cell receptor beta chain was identified in a study of blood T cell repertoires in COVID-19. Whole-study context: From the United States, Italy and Spain came samples of acute and convalescent COVID-19. In each case, the material was cDNA or gDNA derived from T cells, B-cell-depleted T cells, or PBMCs.

Seattle-derived patients entered the study during active infection and were followed longitudinally. Trimming cost V 0 bases and J 7 bases; bases outside gene matches: 5. The CDR3 has 14 residues. Germline loops: CDR1 SGHRS, CDR2 YFSETQ. The authors' processing: Estimation of nucleated cell counts was performed using reference gene primer amplification. Data came from immunoSEQ multiplex PCR; TCRdb stores just in-frame clones and leaves some out. V and J calls and clone size are given by that table; D and trimming were obtained from the DNA. This table has 130,000 or so clones, around 84% appearing once.

This TCR derives from a young man with COVID-19, enrolled during active disease. The chain is built from TRBV5-1 and TRBJ2-3; 7 bases line up with TRBD2. Source material: peripheral blood. CDR3 loop: CASSLERGPHTQYF. The DNA for the CDR3 is TGCGCCAGCAGCTTGGAGCGGGGACCACATACGCAGTATTTT.